The clone carrying this TCR beta chain was observed a few times. The authors took PBMCs from roughly 10 ml fresh peripheral blood. This sample was included in a study of T cells in Graves' hyperthyroidism and ophthalmopathy. Study background: The initial diagnosis was the point when peripheral blood was collected, ahead of any treatment.

Trimming cost V 5 bases and J 2 bases; bases outside gene matches: 5. The CDR3 length is 14 residues. The germline V gene has CDR1 GTSNPN and CDR2 SVGIG (reference sequence). Authors of the study amplified TCR beta CDR3 regions from RNA transcripts. Researchers ran a first-round RT-PCR on the TCR CDR3 using the HTBI primer set. TCRdb redid the calling of the multiplex PCR reads with MiXCR, one entry per CDR3 protein. The sample has under 800,000 distinct CDR3 sequences, around 15% seen once. This sequence was found in a woman in her late teens or twenties with Graves' hyperthyroidism. The chain employs TRBV30 and TRBJ2-2; TRBD2 matches 7 bases. Input material: blood. Written as DNA, the CDR3 is TGTGCCTGGCACGGGACTACAAACACCGGGGAGCTGTTTTTT. This sequence encodes CAWHGTTNTGELFF.